This entry describes one T cell receptor beta chain. Its binding antigen is unknown. The instrument was an Illumina HiSeq 2000. 5'RACE template switching, by which a universal primer site and unique molecular identifiers were added, was used to make TCR beta cDNA libraries. cDNA synthesis was primed from the TCR beta constant segment, followed by two successive PCR amplification steps. Regarding the original processing steps: MIGEC was used to demultiplex reads and group the reads by UMI, and MiTCR was used to assemble and quantify clonotypes. To exclude erroneous sequences, only TCR cDNA sequences supported by at least two reads were retained. The tcR package was used for downstream repertoire analysis, and clonotypes were matched between fractions using CDR3 nucleotide sequence together with V segment. Antigen specificity was annotated against VDJdb with VDJmatch, allowing one amino acid substitution in CDR3. After the reads were reprocessed by TCRdb, one entry was made per CDR3 protein sequence, with no DNA. TCRdb assigned the V and J calls; the authors' analysis was not used. This sample's listing comprises approximately 380,000 distinct CDR3 sequences. The top ten constitute around 5.2% of the sample.

To determine HCMV serostatus, a commercial ELISA kit was used to detect HCMV-specific IgG in serum. Peripheral blood mononuclear cells were isolated from blood by Ficoll density gradient centrifugation. The CDR3 contains 16 residues, cysteine and phenylalanine counted. No DNA is listed. CDR1 and CDR2, per the germline V gene (reference sequence), are MNHEY and SMNVEV. These data belong to a study of T cells expressing NK-cell markers (dated by TCRdb to the early 2020s). In the study overall: In sorted CD3+CD56+NKG2C+, CD3+CD56+NKG2C- and CD3+CD56-NKG2C+ T-cell subsets from several donors, TCR beta-chain repertoires were profiled. Among the eight sequenced donors, seven were HCMV-seropositive and one was HCMV-seronegative. All eight donors whose samples were sequenced were randomly selected healthy volunteers, three of them men and five women. Sequencing of the libraries produced 2 x 150 bp reads on Illumina HiSeq 2000/2500, MiSeq or NextSeq.

Findings and caveats that apply to the study as a whole: Those dominant clonotypes were again the most abundant among CD3+CD56-NKG2C+ cells in a handful of donors, at 28.3-60.1%. In more than five donors, the dominant CD3+CD56+NKG2C+ clonotypes were found to rank among the top 10 CD8+ clonotypes and to make up 1.0-7.0% of CD8+ T cells. Whether the expanded NKG2C-expressing T cell clones were specific for HCMV antigens was left unclear.

Sequencing was done on a sample of blood T cells: a sorted CD56 or NKG2C T cell subset, CD4+ or CD8+ T cells, or bulk PBMC T cells (not recorded which). Recombination connected TRBV27 to TRBJ1-6; the TRBD1 assignment by TCRdb is unverifiable without DNA. The clonotype was recovered from a man aged 18-70 years in good health. The CDR3 sequence is CASSLRVAGVTSPLHF.